This TCR beta chain derives from a study of T cells in Graves' hyperthyroidism and ophthalmopathy. For this clonotype: At one boundary the junction diverges from the germline segment, which might be a read error.

CDR3 length equals 17 residues. CDR1 is LGHNA and CDR2 is YSLEER in the germline V gene. Amplified TCR beta CDR3 regions derived from RNA transcripts. The HTBI primer set drove a first-round RT-PCR of the TCR CDR3. TCRdb used MiXCR to reprocess the multiplex PCR reads, holding one entry per CDR3 protein. The data contain 610,000 or so distinct CDR3 sequences, more than 45% of them singletons. The origin of this receptor is a woman between 18 and 30 years old with Graves' hyperthyroidism. Material: peripheral blood or thyroid tissue (not recorded which). The rearrangement links TRBV4-3 to TRBJ2-5, with 8 positions matching TRBD2. DNA for the CDR3: TGCGCCAGCAGCAAAGATCCAAGGATTAGCGGGAAAGAGACCCAGTACTTC. This translates into CASSKDPRISGKETQYF.